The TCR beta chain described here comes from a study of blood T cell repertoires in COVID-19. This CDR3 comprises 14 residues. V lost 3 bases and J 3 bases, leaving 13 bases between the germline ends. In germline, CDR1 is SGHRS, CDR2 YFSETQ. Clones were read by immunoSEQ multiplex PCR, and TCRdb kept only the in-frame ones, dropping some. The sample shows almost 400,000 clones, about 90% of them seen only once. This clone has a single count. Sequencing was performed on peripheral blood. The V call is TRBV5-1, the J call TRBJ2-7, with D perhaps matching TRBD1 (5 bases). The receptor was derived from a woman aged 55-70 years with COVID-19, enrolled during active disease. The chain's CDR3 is CASSSSGLDYEQYF. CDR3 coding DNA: TGCGCCAGCAGCTCGTCAGGGCTTGACTACGAGCAGTACTTC. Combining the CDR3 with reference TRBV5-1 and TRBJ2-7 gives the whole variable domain KAGVTQTPRYLIKTRGQQVTLSCSPISGHRSVSWYQQTPGQGLQFLFEYFSETQRNKGNFPGRFSGRQFSNSRSEMNVSTLELGDSALYLCASSSSGLDYEQYFGPGTRLTVT.